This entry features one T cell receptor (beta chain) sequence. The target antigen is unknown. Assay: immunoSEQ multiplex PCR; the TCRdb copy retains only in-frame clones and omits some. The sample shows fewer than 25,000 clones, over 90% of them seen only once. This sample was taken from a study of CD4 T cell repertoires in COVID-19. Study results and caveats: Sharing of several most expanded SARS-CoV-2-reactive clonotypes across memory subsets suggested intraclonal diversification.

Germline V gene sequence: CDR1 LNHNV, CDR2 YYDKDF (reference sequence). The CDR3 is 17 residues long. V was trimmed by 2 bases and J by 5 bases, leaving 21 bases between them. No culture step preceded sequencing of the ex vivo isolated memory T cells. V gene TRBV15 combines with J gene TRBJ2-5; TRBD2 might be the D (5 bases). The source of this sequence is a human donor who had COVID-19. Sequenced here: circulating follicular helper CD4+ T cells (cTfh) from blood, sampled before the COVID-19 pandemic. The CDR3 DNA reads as TGTGCCACCAGCAGAAACCCCGGGATTACAATTAGGGAGACCCAGTACTTC. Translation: CATSRNPGITIRETQYF.